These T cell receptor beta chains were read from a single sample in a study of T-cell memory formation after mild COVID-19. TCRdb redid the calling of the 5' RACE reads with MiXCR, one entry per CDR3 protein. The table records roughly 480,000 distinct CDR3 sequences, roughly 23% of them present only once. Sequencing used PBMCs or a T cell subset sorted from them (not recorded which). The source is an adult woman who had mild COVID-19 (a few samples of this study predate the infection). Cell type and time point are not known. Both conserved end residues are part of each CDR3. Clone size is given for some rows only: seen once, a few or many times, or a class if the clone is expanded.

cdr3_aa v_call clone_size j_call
CASSLLRGREQYF TRBV12-3/TRBV12-4 once TRBJ2-7
CASSPILRGTDTQYF TRBV18 - TRBJ2-3
CASRWGGHVTDTQYF TRBV7-2 - TRBJ2-3
CASSQESGGLPDTQYF TRBV4-1 - TRBJ2-3
CASSPTDGGAAYEQYF TRBV7-9 few TRBJ2-7
CASRRGQGYEQYF TRBV5-4 - TRBJ2-7
CASSYFPQGAIPNTEAFF TRBV6-5 - TRBJ1-1
CASSLEAGVNEQFF TRBV11-2 - TRBJ2-1
CASSLSIIGTDTQYF TRBV5-1 many TRBJ2-3
CASSPSGGTADTQYF TRBV12-3/TRBV12-4 - TRBJ2-3
CASSPTGQGSYGYTF TRBV27 few TRBJ1-2
CSAVIAGGTYNEQFF TRBV20-1 many TRBJ2-1
CASSLDSSNEQFF TRBV18 - TRBJ2-1
CASSQDPSQLFF TRBV3-1 - TRBJ1-4
CAISVRDSLSNGQYF TRBV10-3 - TRBJ2-7
CASSFSGRGDEQFF TRBV12-3/TRBV12-4 few TRBJ2-1
CATSIFRGGEQFF TRBV15 - TRBJ2-1
CASSLRFSNEQYF TRBV7-8 - TRBJ2-7
CASSFLPYNEQFF TRBV27 - TRBJ2-1
CASSLSTSGEQFF TRBV5-1 many TRBJ2-1
CASSLVFGDVTGELFF TRBV5-1 few TRBJ2-2
CASSLSAGVISGNTIYF TRBV28 - TRBJ1-3
CASSLLTHEQFF TRBV12-3/TRBV12-4 - TRBJ2-1
CASSYSALGQFF TRBV6-2/TRBV6-3 - TRBJ2-1
CASSPRQVHTGELFF TRBV12-3/TRBV12-4 - TRBJ2-2
CASSLPTDGDTQYF TRBV5-1 - TRBJ2-3
CASRRTESTYEQYF TRBV6-1 few TRBJ2-7
CARGTGALTDTQYF TRBV2 - TRBJ2-3
CASLGGTGELFF TRBV30 - TRBJ2-2
CASSELAAYEQYF TRBV5-1 - TRBJ2-7
CASSRRSAGGPRNEQFF TRBV7-6 - TRBJ2-1
CASSSGIYNSPLHF TRBV12-3/TRBV12-4 - TRBJ1-6
CSARENQPQHF TRBV20-1 many TRBJ1-5
CASSPLGRGPAETQYF TRBV7-9 many TRBJ2-5
CASSGDREGTEAFF TRBV6-8 - TRBJ1-1
CASSWGQEHEQYF TRBV12-3/TRBV12-4 few TRBJ2-7
CASSLYLTDPDEELFF TRBV7-2 many TRBJ2-2
CASNRQGRHNSPLHF TRBV6-5 - TRBJ1-6
CSARDGPYGYTF TRBV20-1 - TRBJ1-2
CASSLWQGAYNEQFF TRBV5-1 few TRBJ2-1
CASSLTSGPVNEQFF TRBV7-2 few TRBJ2-1
CASSIDNRGNQPQHF TRBV19 few TRBJ1-5
CASSQTGLGSSYEQYF TRBV12-3/TRBV12-4 few TRBJ2-7
CASSNSDQFF TRBV12-3/TRBV12-4 - TRBJ2-1
CASSLTPRPAYEQYF TRBV7-3 - TRBJ2-7
CASSPFERGGPQYF TRBV3-1 - TRBJ2-5
CAWNSGVPLHF TRBV30 - TRBJ1-6